Here is one T cell receptor (beta chain) with its context. This entry comes from a study of blood T cell repertoires in COVID-19. The assay was immunoSEQ multiplex PCR, and TCRdb's table has in-frame clones only and misses some. The sample shows 150,000 to 200,000 clones, roughly 84% of them seen only once. This receptor was taken from a woman between 45 and 65 years old who had recovered from COVID-19. Sequencing used PBMCs or T cells enriched from blood (not recorded which).

CDR3 DNA sequence: TGTGCCACCAGCAGAGGGGGACTAGCGGGGCTCTACGAGCAGTACTTC. It yields the protein CATSRGGLAGLYEQYF. The chain employs TRBV15 and TRBJ2-7, with 13 bases that match TRBD2. The CDR3 loop spans 16 amino acids. The trim removed 1 base at V and 3 bases at J, leaving 3 bases unmatched. Germline V gene sequence: CDR1 LNHNV, CDR2 YYDKDF (reference sequence).